A single sample gave rise to the 22 T cell receptor beta chains below, sequenced in a study of regulatory and conventional T cells in RAG deficiency. Blood CD4+ CD25-low CD127-high conventional T cells supplied the genomic DNA template. Only in-frame clones appear in the TCRdb table, and some are missing; sequencing was by immunoSEQ multiplex PCR. Of approximately 46,000 clones detected, 90% appear once; the ten largest clones hold about 0.5%. The data were also submitted as part of a second study, on regulatory T cells. This second study says: The PCR used 52 TRBV and 13 TRBJ primers.

Sample: CD4+ effector T cells sorted from blood. The source of these receptors is a human donor in good health.

In nucleotides, the CDR3 is TGTGCCAGCAGCCCCCAGGTTGAACCCTACAATGAGCAGTTCTTC. This gives the protein CASSPQVEPYNEQFF. The chain couples TRBV7-8 to TRBJ2-1; D is ambiguous. Trimming cost V 5 bases and J 2 bases, with 13 bases left between them. Germline CDR1 and CDR2: SGHVS and FQNEAQ. The CDR3 has 15 residues. Drawing the rest from reference TRBV7-8 and TRBJ2-1, the complete variable domain is GAGVSQSPRYKVAKRGQDVALRCDPISGHVSLFWYQQALGQGPEFLTYFQNEAQLDKSGLPSDRFFAERPEGSVSTLKIQRTQQEDSAVYLCASSPQVEPYNEQFFGPGTRLTVL.

As DNA, the CDR3 is TGTGCCAGCAGCTTGGCACTGGGCGGGGGAAACACCGGGGAGCTGTTTTTT. This encodes CASSLALGGGNTGELFF. The chain uses TRBV5-4 and TRBJ2-2; 7 bases agree with TRBD2. This CDR3 is 17 amino acids long. Germline V gives CDR1 SGHNT, CDR2 YYREEE (reference sequence). Losses at the gene ends were 0 bases for V and 2 bases for J; bases not matched to a gene: 7.

This clone was observed once. CDR3 in DNA: TGTGCCACCATCCTTAAGGGCAGGGGGGGTTTGGGAGCTTTCTTT. The encoded protein is CATILKGRGGLGAFF. The chain employs TRBV28 and TRBJ1-1; TRBD1 aligns across 7 bases. Germline CDR1 is MDHEN and CDR2 is SYDVKM. V gave up 10 bases and J gave up 10 bases; unmatched junction bases: 21. This CDR3 is built from 15 residues.

The chain is built from TRBV5-1 and TRBJ1-1; perhaps TRBD1 as D (5 bases). Between the trimmed V and J ends, which lost 4 bases and 3 bases, there was a span of 10 bases. The CDR3 runs to 13 residues. Germline V CDR1 and CDR2: SGHRS, YFSETQ. The CDR3 sequence: CASSRDSYTEAFF. The CDR3, as DNA: TGCGCCAGCAGCCGAGACAGCTACACTGAAGCTTTCTTT.

The chain carries TRBV9 and TRBJ2-1; 11 bases map to TRBD2. The J segment lost 7 bases and the V segment lost 4 bases, leaving 10 bases of the junction unmatched. CDR1 and CDR2 (germline): SGDLS, YYNGEE. There are 16 residues in the CDR3. CDR3 in amino acids: CASSISGGARVNEQFF. Written as DNA, the CDR3 is TGTGCCAGCAGCATTAGCGGGGGGGCCAGGGTGAATGAGCAGTTCTTC.

This clone showed up just a few times. V is TRBV19 and J is TRBJ1-3; weak D call: TRBD1 (5 bases). Between the trimmed V and J ends, which lost 4 bases and 4 bases, there was a span of 14 bases. The CDR3 totals 15 residues. Germline CDR1 reads LNHDA; CDR2 reads SQIVND (reference sequence). CDR3 sequence reads: CASSKQAEVGNTIYF. The CDR3 DNA reads TGTGCCAGTAGTAAACAGGCCGAAGTAGGAAACACCATATATTTT.

The chain links TRBV28 to TRBJ2-1; TRBD1 might be the D (5 bases). Between the trimmed V and J ends, which lost 7 bases and 2 bases, there was a span of 9 bases. This CDR3 is 13 amino acids long. Germline V gives CDR1 MDHEN, CDR2 SYDVKM. The CDR3 coding sequence is TGTGCCAGCATTGGGGCCACCTACAATGAGCAGTTCTTC. Protein product: CASIGATYNEQFF.

V usage is TRBV7-9 and J usage is TRBJ1-1, with a weak D call TRBD1 (5 bases). V lost 0 bases, J lost 5 bases, and 10 bases lay in between. The CDR3 consists of 14 residues. CDR1 and CDR2 from the germline V gene are SEHNR and FQNEAQ (reference sequence). Here the CDR3 DNA reads TGTGCCAGCAGCTTAGCCTCAGGGAGGACTGAAGCTTTCTTT. It specifies CASSLASGRTEAFF.

The CDR3, as DNA: TGTGCCAGTAGTAACAACAGGGGGCCCACCTACAATGAGCAGTTCTTC. Its translation: CASSNNRGPTYNEQFF. V is TRBV19 and J is TRBJ2-1; 9 nucleotides match TRBD1. Germline V CDR1 and CDR2: LNHDA, SQIVND (reference sequence). The V gene end was trimmed by 4 bases and the J gene end by 2 bases; junction bases not matched to a gene: 6. The CDR3 totals 16 residues.

The chain couples TRBV2 to TRBJ2-7; D remains unclear. Germline loops: CDR1 SNHLY, CDR2 FYNNEI. Trimming removed 4 bases from V and 4 bases from J, with 11 bases in between. CDR3 length: 13 amino acids. The CDR3 loop is CASSVAIMYEQYF. CDR3 coding DNA: TGTGCCAGCAGTGTGGCTATCATGTACGAGCAGTACTTC.

This clone has only one observation. The chain has TRBV9 and TRBJ2-1; D is unclear. The CDR3 extends over 15 amino acids. With 0 bases removed from V and 4 bases from J, the gap between germline ends came to 11 bases. The germline CDR1 and CDR2 sequences are SGDLS and YYNGEE. The DNA of the CDR3 is TGTGCCAGCAGCGTAGACTCCGGGCCGTACAATGAGCAGTTCTTC. This codes for CASSVDSGPYNEQFF.

J is TRBJ1-1 and V is TRBV20-1, with D possibly being TRBD1 (5 bases). The V and J ends lost 5 bases and 11 bases respectively, with 12 bases between them. The CDR3 has 10 amino acids. From germline, CDR1 is DFQATT and CDR2 SNEGSKA (reference sequence). The CDR3 spells CSAARKGAFF. The CDR3 DNA reads TGCAGTGCTGCCCGGAAGGGGGCTTTCTTT.

The V gene is TRBV4-1, the J gene TRBJ2-3; TRBD2 might be the D (6 bases). The V end lost 0 bases, the J end lost 7 bases, and 8 bases lay between the germline ends. The CDR3 loop spans 13 amino acids. From germline, CDR1 is MGHRA and CDR2 YSYEKL. CDR3: CASSQEGGNTQYF. CDR3 nucleotide sequence: TGCGCCAGCAGCCAAGAGGGGGGTAATACGCAGTATTTT.

On this clone itself: A junction boundary mismatches the germline segment, possibly from a read error. V is TRBV5-1 and J is TRBJ2-3, with D tentatively TRBD1 (5 bases). In germline, CDR1 is SGHRS, CDR2 YFSETQ. The CDR3 has 13 amino acids. The CDR3 loop is CASSTRGTDTQYF. DNA for the CDR3: TGCGCCAGCAGCACAAGGGGCACAGACACGCAGTATTTT.

The rearrangement links TRBV27 to TRBJ1-1; 7 bases align to TRBD1. Per germline, CDR1 MNHEY and CDR2 SMNVEV (reference sequence). CDR3 size: 14 residues. V shed 3 bases, J shed 1 base, and the junction held 2 bases outside the gene matches. The CDR3 reads CASSFRGANTEAFF. DNA of the CDR3: TGTGCCAGCAGTTTCAGGGGGGCGAACACTGAAGCTTTCTTT.

The rearrangement uses TRBV25-1 and TRBJ1-1; D is undetermined. Trimming removed 4 bases at V and 1 base at J, with 16 bases between. Germline CDR1 MGHDK, CDR2 SYGVNS. There are 16 residues in the CDR3. In DNA form, the CDR3 reads TGTGCCAGCAGTGGTTTTTTACCGGGCCCGAACACTGAAGCTTTCTTT. This gives the protein CASSGFLPGPNTEAFF.

This clone was seen a few times. The chain recombines TRBV7-3 with TRBJ2-3, with 8 bases identical to TRBD2. The length of the CDR3 is 17 residues. Unmatched junction bases numbered 13, after V lost 5 bases and J lost 3 bases. Germline lookup yields CDR1 SGHTA and CDR2 FQGTGA. The CDR3 sequence is CASSRLGSGSSTDTQYF. The CDR3 DNA reads TGTGCCAGCAGCCGACTGGGGAGCGGGAGTAGTACAGATACGCAGTATTTT.

This chain connects TRBV6-1 to TRBJ1-1, with D uncertain. There are 13 residues in the CDR3. Germline assignment: CDR1 MNHNS and CDR2 SASEGT. V lost 10 bases, J lost 0 bases, and 12 bases lay in between. The CDR3 protein is CATLSLMNTEAFF. The CDR3 DNA is TGTGCCACCCTCAGCTTAATGAACACTGAAGCTTTCTTT.

The chain uses TRBV14 and TRBJ1-1, with D hard to call. Per the germline V gene, CDR1 is SGHDN and CDR2 is FVKESK. The CDR3 sequence is 14 residues long. Trimming removed 0 bases from V and 0 bases from J, with 5 bases in between. The CDR3 coding sequence is TGTGCCAGCAGCCAAGATGCAGTGAACACTGAAGCTTTCTTT. It codes for CASSQDAVNTEAFF.

V gene TRBV6-1 combines with J gene TRBJ1-6; D ambiguous. Germline V gene data show CDR1 as MNHNS and CDR2 as SASEGT. This CDR3 comprises 17 residues. The V end lost 4 bases, the J end lost 2 bases, and 15 bases lay between the germline ends. In nucleotides, the CDR3 is TGTGCCAGCAGTGGGGCGGACCTCCCAACCTATAATTCACCCCTCCACTTT. This codes for CASSGADLPTYNSPLHF.

The chain is built from TRBV23-1 and TRBJ2-5; perhaps TRBD1 as D (6 bases). TRBV23-1 is an ORF, and what it does is uncertain. This CDR3 region has 17 residues. V dropped 4 bases and J dropped 4 bases, with 22 bases sitting between them. The CDR3 here is CASSPPAYLTGRETQYF. CDR3 coding DNA: TGCGCCAGCAGTCCTCCGGCCTACCTTACAGGGAGAGAGACCCAGTACTTC.

The chain uses TRBV7-2 and TRBJ2-1; 9 nucleotides align to TRBD2. The length of the CDR3 is 15 residues. Germline V lookup: CDR1 SGHTA, CDR2 FQGNSA. The V and J ends lost 2 bases and 4 bases, in that order; junction bases with no gene match: 3. The CDR3, as DNA: TGTGCCAGCAGCTTATTAGCGGGGGAGTACAATGAGCAGTTCTTC. Its translation is CASSLLAGEYNEQFF. Using reference TRBV7-2 and TRBJ2-1 for the parts outside the CDR3, the full variable domain is GAGVSQSPSNKVTEKGKDVELRCDPISGHTALYWYRQSLGQGLEFLIYFQGNSAPDKSGLPSDRFSAERTGGSVSTLTIQRTQQEDSAVYLCASSLLAGEYNEQFFGPGTRLTVL.